These 16 T cell receptor beta chains came from one sample sequenced in a study of blood T cell repertoires in COVID-19. The table came from immunoSEQ multiplex PCR; TCRdb's copy has only in-frame clones and leaves some out. This table holds roughly 78,000 clones, 65% to 85% found once. Sequencing input: peripheral blood. Source of these receptors: a man aged 50-59 years with COVID-19, enrolled during active disease.

The rearrangement uses TRBV7-2 and TRBJ2-3; D perhaps matches TRBD1 (6 bases). Trimming shortened V by 3 bases and J by 1 base, and 11 bases separated the two germline ends. Germline lookup yields CDR1 SGHTA and CDR2 FQGNSA. The CDR3 runs 15 residues. CDR3 coding DNA: TGTGCCAGCAGCTTTGACAGGACGGGCACAGATACGCAGTATTTT. Its translation: CASSFDRTGTDTQYF.

The gene calls are TRBV28 and TRBJ2-5; the D gene is possibly TRBD2 (7 bases). The CDR3 spans 13 residues. Trimming took 10 bases from V and 5 from J, leaving 17 bases between them. Per germline, CDR1 MDHEN and CDR2 SYDVKM. The CDR3 coding sequence is TGTGCCATCGGCGAGGGGGGAGGGGAGACCCAGTACTTC. Residues: CAIGEGGGETQYF. The full variable domain, with the rest looked up from reference TRBV28 and TRBJ2-5, is DVKVTQSSRYLVKRTGEKVFLECVQDMDHENMFWYRQDPGLGLRLIYFSYDVKMKEKGDIPEGYSVSREKKERFSLILESASTNQTSMYLCAIGEGGGETQYFGPGTRLLVL.

The rearrangement joins TRBV30 to TRBJ1-5; a possible D gene is TRBD1 (6 bases). Germline V gives CDR1 GTSNPN, CDR2 SVGIG (reference sequence). V dropped 2 bases and J dropped 5 bases, with 22 bases sitting between them. The CDR3 has 17 residues. The CDR3 sequence: CAWSTAGELGPDQPQHF. CDR3 in DNA: TGTGCCTGGAGTACGGCAGGGGAGTTGGGGCCCGATCAGCCCCAGCATTTT.

The genes are TRBV7-9 and TRBJ2-7; 7 bases fit TRBD1. The ends lost 0 bases at V and 3 bases at J; junction bases unmatched: 8. Germline V gene lookup returns CDR1 SEHNR and CDR2 FQNEAQ (reference sequence). The CDR3 has 16 residues. In DNA form, the CDR3 reads TGTGCCAGCAGCTTAGCGCTGGGACAGTCGGGCTACGAGCAGTACTTC. Its protein product is CASSLALGQSGYEQYF.

The chain joins TRBV9 to TRBJ2-1; TRBD2 might be the D (5 bases). CDR3 length equals 19 residues. V lost 0 bases and J lost 0, with 19 bases in between. Germline lookup yields CDR1 SGDLS and CDR2 YYNGEE. The DNA of the CDR3 is TGTGCCAGCAGCGTAGGGGTTGGGTTTCGGGATAACTCCTACAATGAGCAGTTCTTC. Protein sequence: CASSVGVGFRDNSYNEQFF.

The chain has TRBV19 and TRBJ2-1; 12 bases align to TRBD2. Losses at the gene ends were 5 bases for V and 4 bases for J; bases not matched to a gene: 3. This CDR3 has 15 amino acids. Germline V lookup: CDR1 LNHDA, CDR2 SQIVND (reference sequence). CDR3: CASSPTSGRYNEQFF. The CDR3 DNA sequence: TGTGCCAGTAGTCCTACTAGCGGGAGGTACAATGAGCAGTTCTTC.

This clone was detected only a few times. The J gene is TRBJ1-3, the V gene TRBV30; D gene uncertain. The germline V gene has CDR1 GTSNPN and CDR2 SVGIG (reference sequence). V lost 0 bases, J lost 4 bases, and 4 bases lay in between. This CDR3 comprises 12 residues. CDR3 sequence reads: CAWSVLGNTIYF. CDR3 sequence (DNA): TGTGCCTGGAGTGTATTAGGAAACACCATATATTTT. Filled out from reference TRBV30 and TRBJ1-3, the complete variable domain reads SQTIHQWPATLVQPVGSPLSLECTVEGTSNPNLYWYRQAAGRGLQLLFYSVGIGQISSEVPQNLSASRPQDRQFILSSKKLLLSDSGFYLCAWSVLGNTIYFGEGSWLTVV.

This chain uses TRBV28 with TRBJ2-2, with D possibly being TRBD2 (6 bases). From germline, CDR1 is MDHEN and CDR2 SYDVKM. This CDR3 contains 13 residues. The germline V and J ends were trimmed by 8 bases and 7 bases, with 14 bases remaining between them. The CDR3, as DNA: TGTGCCAGCGGGAGGAGTTTCATCGGGGAGCTGTTTTTT. Translation gives CASGRSFIGELFF.

The gene calls are TRBV27 and TRBJ2-2; D possibly corresponds to TRBD1 (5 bases). The CDR3 totals 14 residues. In germline, CDR1 is MNHEY, CDR2 SMNVEV (reference sequence). The ends were cut back, 4 bases at V and 1 base at J, with 7 bases in the middle. CDR3 bases: TGTGCCAGCAGTTACAGGATGAACACCGGGGAGCTGTTTTTT. Amino acid sequence: CASSYRMNTGELFF.

The chain links TRBV7-2 to TRBJ2-1; TRBD2 aligns across 9 bases. Germline V gives CDR1 SGHTA, CDR2 FQGNSA. Trimming at V came to 5 bases and at J to 6 bases, leaving 8 bases not matched to a gene. The CDR3 loop spans 15 amino acids. As DNA, the CDR3 is TGTGCCAGCAGCCAAGGCCTAGCGGGAATCAATGAGCAGTTCTTC. Its translation is CASSQGLAGINEQFF.

The chain links TRBV18 to TRBJ2-5, with 13 positions matching TRBD2. Losses at the gene ends were 4 bases for V and 4 bases for J; bases not matched to a gene: 9. The CDR3 covers 17 residues. Germline values: CDR1 KGHSH, CDR2 LQKENI. The CDR3 loop is CASSLTRTSGSLETQYF. As DNA, the CDR3 is TGTGCCAGCTCACTCACCCGGACTAGCGGGAGTTTAGAGACCCAGTACTTC. Complete variable domain (other parts from reference TRBV18 and TRBJ2-5): NAGVMQNPRHLVRRRGQEARLRCSPMKGHSHVYWYRQLPEEGLKFMVYLQKENIIDESGMPKERFSAEFPKEGPSILRIQQVVRGDSAAYFCASSLTRTSGSLETQYFGPGTRLLVL.

This clone was recorded only once. The V call is TRBV9, the J call TRBJ2-3, with 10 bases matching TRBD2. The CDR3 totals 16 residues. Germline loops: CDR1 SGDLS, CDR2 YYNGEE. V shed 0 bases, J shed 3 bases, and the junction held 4 bases outside the gene matches. The CDR3 here is CASSVDSGRRTDTQYF. CDR3 bases: TGTGCCAGCAGCGTAGATAGCGGGAGGAGGACAGATACGCAGTATTTT.

In DNA, the CDR3 is TGCGCCAGCAGCCTTCCGGGACTAGCGGGAGAAGACATTCAGTACTTC. Translation: CASSLPGLAGEDIQYF. The chain recombines TRBV5-1 with TRBJ2-4; 14 nucleotides agree with TRBD2. The CDR3 length is 16 residues. Germline assignment: CDR1 SGHRS and CDR2 YFSETQ. V dropped 4 bases and J dropped 8; count of bases not matched to a gene: 8.

The CDR3 DNA is TGTGCCAGCAGTTTAATCAGGGGGCGAGTGGATACGCAGTATTTT. Residues: CASSLIRGRVDTQYF. This sequence joins TRBV28 and TRBJ2-3; 8 nucleotides match TRBD1. The junction had 7 bases not matched to a gene; V was cut back by 2 bases and J by 6 bases. The germline CDR1 and CDR2 sequences are MDHEN and SYDVKM. The CDR3 extends over 15 amino acids.

The V and J genes are TRBV5-1 and TRBJ2-2; D is unresolved. The germline V gene encodes CDR1 SGHRS and CDR2 YFSETQ. The CDR3 has 17 amino acids. The V and J ends lost 0 bases and 0 bases respectively, with 12 bases between them. The CDR3, as DNA: TGCGCCAGCAGCTTGGCCGGAGCTGTAGCGAACACCGGGGAGCTGTTTTTT. Its protein is CASSLAGAVANTGELFF.

The chain couples TRBV21-1 to TRBJ2-5; the table names TRBD1, a call not compared with the DNA. TRBV21-1 is an annotated pseudogene. This CDR3 is 17 amino acids long. The CDR3 loop reads CASSKGKRQALQETQYF. The CDR3 DNA is TGTGCCAGCAGCAAAGGGAAAAGACAGGCGCTACAAGAGACCCAGTACTTC.